One and the same sample provided the 16 T cell receptor beta chains below, sequenced in a study of cytomegalovirus exposure and HLA in healthy donors. Researchers ran the PCR with 60 Vbeta and 13 Jbeta primers. Assay used: immunoSEQ multiplex PCR; TCRdb lists only in-frame clones, some missing. The sample has about 200,000 clones; over 9.5% are singletons. The sequencing sample was made of PBMCs. These receptors all come from a man aged 45-65 years in good health and CMV-seropositive.

V and J are TRBV20-1 and TRBJ1-3; D is unresolved. Between the trimmed V and J ends, which lost 4 bases and 6 bases, there was a span of 7 bases. This CDR3 comprises 11 residues. In germline, CDR1 is DFQATT, CDR2 SNEGSKA (reference sequence). This CDR3 is CSATTSNTIYF. As DNA, the CDR3 is TGCAGTGCTACTACTTCAAACACCATATATTTT.

This chain uses TRBV10-2 with TRBJ1-6; D remains ambiguous. V lost 0 bases to trimming and J lost 8 bases, with 14 bases between them. The CDR3 length is 16 residues. CDR1 and CDR2 (germline): WSHSY, SAAADI. The CDR3 DNA reads as TGCGCCAGCAGTGAGTCGAGGTACGATTCGGATTCACCCCTCCACTTT. It codes for CASSESRYDSDSPLHF.

The CDR3 DNA reads as TGTGCCAGCTGGAGGATTACGGAGACCCAGTACTTC. Translated: CASWRITETQYF. The chain carries TRBV21-1 and TRBJ2-5; the DNA was not compared with TRBD2, the D call given in the table. TRBV21-1 is noted as a pseudogene. The CDR3 has 12 residues.

This clone was detected only a few times. V and J are TRBV14 and TRBJ1-1, with TRBD1 as a possible D gene (5 bases). Between the trimmed V and J ends, which lost 1 base and 4 bases, there was a span of 10 bases. The CDR3 covers 14 residues. Germline CDR1 and CDR2: SGHDN and FVKESK. The DNA for the CDR3 is TGTGCCAGCAGCCAAGTGGCGGGGCGCACTGAAGCTTTCTTT. Translating it yields CASSQVAGRTEAFF.

This clone appeared a few times. This chain joins TRBV7-9 and TRBJ2-1; 9 positions match TRBD1. Looked up from germline, CDR1 is SEHNR and CDR2 is FQNEAQ (reference sequence). Trimming took 4 bases from V and 5 from J; bases not matched to a gene: 3. CDR3 size: 14 residues. This CDR3 is CASSSGTGNNEQFF. CDR3 sequence (DNA): TGTGCCAGCAGCTCCGGGACAGGGAACAATGAGCAGTTCTTC.

V and J are TRBV5-6 and TRBJ2-1; 8 bases are shared with TRBD2. V gave up 3 bases and J gave up 10 bases; unmatched junction bases: 12. The CDR3 consists of 15 residues. CDR1 SGHDT and CDR2 YYEEEE come from the germline V gene. Written as DNA, the CDR3 is TGTGCCAGCAGCTGGGGTCTAGCGGGTGATAGGGAGCAGTTCTTC. It yields the protein CASSWGLAGDREQFF.

The chain uses TRBV14 and TRBJ2-5, with 8 nucleotides matching TRBD1. Trimming at V came to 2 bases and at J to 4 bases, leaving 9 bases not matched to a gene. Germline values: CDR1 SGHDN, CDR2 FVKESK. The CDR3 has 16 residues. CDR3 sequence reads: CASSQWGRGRTETQYF. The CDR3 DNA sequence: TGTGCCAGCAGCCAATGGGGCAGGGGGCGCACAGAGACCCAGTACTTC.

The table lists this clone with many counts. The V and J genes are TRBV5-6 and TRBJ1-2; no clear D. CDR3 length: 13 amino acids. From germline, CDR1 is SGHDT and CDR2 YYEEEE. V was clipped by 1 base and J by 1 base, with 5 bases between them. This CDR3 is CASSLWSNYGYTF. Written as DNA, the CDR3 is TGTGCCAGCAGCTTGTGGAGTAACTATGGCTACACCTTC.

This sequence joins TRBV7-2 and TRBJ1-2, with D possibly being TRBD1 (5 bases). The CDR3 consists of 13 residues. V was pared by 4 bases and J by 8 bases, with 14 bases between. CDR1 SGHTA and CDR2 FQGNSA come from the germline V gene. The CDR3 DNA reads as TGTGCCAGCAGCTGGGGACTGGGAGTCGGCTACACCTTC. As protein: CASSWGLGVGYTF.

The J gene is TRBJ2-3, the V gene TRBV5-8; TRBD1 agrees at 7 bases. After removal of 2 bases from V and 2 bases from J, the junction contained 11 bases not matched to a gene. The CDR3 totals 17 residues. Germline V CDR1 and CDR2: SGHTS, YDEGEE. CDR3 amino acids: CASSFYTGTVLTDTQYF. The CDR3 coding sequence is TGTGCCAGCAGCTTTTACACCGGGACAGTCCTCACAGATACGCAGTATTTT.

This chain connects TRBV15 to TRBJ2-1; no firm D call. The CDR3 sequence is 14 residues long. V lost 1 base, J lost 3 bases, and 7 bases lay in between. Germline V gives CDR1 LNHNV, CDR2 YYDKDF (reference sequence). CDR3 residues: CATSRVSNYNEQFF. The CDR3 bases are TGTGCCACCAGCAGAGTCTCTAACTACAATGAGCAGTTCTTC.

A few counts support this clone. V gene TRBV20-1 combines with J gene TRBJ1-3; no firm D call. This CDR3 is 11 amino acids long. The germline V gene has CDR1 DFQATT and CDR2 SNEGSKA (reference sequence). Trimming took off 6 bases at V and 1 base at J, with 4 bases between the two ends. This chain's CDR3 is CSALSGNTIYF. The CDR3 DNA is TGCAGTGCCCTATCTGGAAACACCATATATTTT.

The CDR3 spells CASSLQGRYEQYV. CDR3 coding DNA: TGTGCCAGCAGCTTGCAGGGCCGCTACGAGCAGTACGTC. J is TRBJ2-7 and V is TRBV5-6; D may be TRBD1 (5 bases). Trimming cost V 1 base and J 3 bases, with 8 bases left between them. In germline, CDR1 is SGHDT, CDR2 YYEEEE. The length of the CDR3 is 13 residues.

This clone was seen a few times. The rearrangement uses TRBV29-1 and TRBJ1-1, with a weak D call TRBD1 (6 bases). From germline, CDR1 is SQVTM and CDR2 ANQGSEA. The CDR3 covers 12 residues. Trimming removed 6 bases from V and 4 bases from J, with 12 bases in between. The CDR3 nucleotides read TGCAGCGTCAGGGGCGGGGGCACTGAAGCTTTCTTT. Its translation: CSVRGGGTEAFF. The full variable domain, its missing parts supplied by reference TRBV29-1 and TRBJ1-1, is SAVISQKPSRDICQRGTSLTIQCQVDSQVTMMFWYRQQPGQSLTLIATANQGSEATYESGFVIDKFPISRPNLTFSTLTVSNMSPEDSSIYLCSVRGGGTEAFFGQGTRLTVV.

This clone was observed a few times. The J gene is TRBJ2-7, the V gene TRBV4-3; D not certain. The CDR3 sequence is 13 residues long. V dropped 4 bases and J dropped 3 bases, with 10 bases sitting between them. Looked up from germline, CDR1 is LGHNA and CDR2 is YSLEER. CDR3 residues: CASSPRAGYEQYF. The CDR3 DNA follows: TGCGCCAGCAGCCCCCGCGCTGGCTACGAGCAGTACTTC.

The J gene is TRBJ1-1, the V gene TRBV9, with 9 positions matching TRBD1. The CDR3 sequence is 16 residues long. Trimming at V came to 3 bases and at J to 5 bases, leaving 11 bases not matched to a gene. CDR1 and CDR2 (germline): SGDLS, YYNGEE. The chain's CDR3 is CASSAARDRVRTEAFF. The CDR3 coding sequence is TGTGCCAGCAGCGCAGCCCGGGACAGGGTACGAACTGAAGCTTTCTTT.